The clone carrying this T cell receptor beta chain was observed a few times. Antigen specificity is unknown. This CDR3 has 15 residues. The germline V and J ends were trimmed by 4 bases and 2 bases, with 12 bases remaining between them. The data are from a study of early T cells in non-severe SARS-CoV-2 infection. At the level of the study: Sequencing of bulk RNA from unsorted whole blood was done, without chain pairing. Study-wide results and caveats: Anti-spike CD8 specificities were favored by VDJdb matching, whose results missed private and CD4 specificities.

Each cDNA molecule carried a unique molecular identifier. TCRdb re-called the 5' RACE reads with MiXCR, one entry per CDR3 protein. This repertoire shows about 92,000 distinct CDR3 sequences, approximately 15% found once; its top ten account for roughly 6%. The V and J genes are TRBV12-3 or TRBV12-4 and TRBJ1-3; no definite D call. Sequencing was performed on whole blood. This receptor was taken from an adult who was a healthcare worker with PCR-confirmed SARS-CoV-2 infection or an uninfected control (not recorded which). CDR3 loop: CASSWLSRAGNTIYF. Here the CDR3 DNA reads TGTGCCAGCAGTTGGTTGTCGAGGGCTGGAAACACCATATATTTT.